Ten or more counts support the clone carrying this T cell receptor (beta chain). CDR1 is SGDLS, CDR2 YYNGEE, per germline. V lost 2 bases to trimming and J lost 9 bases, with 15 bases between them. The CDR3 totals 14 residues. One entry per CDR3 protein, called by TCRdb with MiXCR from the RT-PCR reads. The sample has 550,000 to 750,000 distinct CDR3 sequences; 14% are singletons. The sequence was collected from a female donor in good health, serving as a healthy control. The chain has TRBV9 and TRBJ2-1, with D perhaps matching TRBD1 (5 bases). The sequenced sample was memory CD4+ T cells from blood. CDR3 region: CASSVRDFTGEQFF. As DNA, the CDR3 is TGTGCCAGCAGCGTCAGGGATTTCACGGGTGAGCAGTTCTTC. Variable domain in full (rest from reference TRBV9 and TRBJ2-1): DSGVTQTPKHLITATGQRVTLRCSPRSGDLSVYWYQQSLDQGLQFLIQYYNGEERAKGNILERFSAQQFPDLHSELNLSSLELGDSALYFCASSVRDFTGEQFFGPGTRLTVL.